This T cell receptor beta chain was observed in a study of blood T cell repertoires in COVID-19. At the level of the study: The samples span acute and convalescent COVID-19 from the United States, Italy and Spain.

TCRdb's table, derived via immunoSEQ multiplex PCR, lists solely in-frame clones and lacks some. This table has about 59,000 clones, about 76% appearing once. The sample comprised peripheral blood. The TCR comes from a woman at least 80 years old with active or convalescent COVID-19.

CDR3 in DNA: TGTGCCAGCAGTTACGGGACAGGAGTCAATCAGCCCCAGCATTTT. Translation: CASSYGTGVNQPQHF. The rearrangement links TRBV6-5 to TRBJ1-5, with 8 bases that match TRBD1. CDR1 and CDR2 (germline): MNHEY, SVGAGI. The length of the CDR3 is 15 residues. V dropped 2 bases and J dropped 3; count of bases not matched to a gene: 3.